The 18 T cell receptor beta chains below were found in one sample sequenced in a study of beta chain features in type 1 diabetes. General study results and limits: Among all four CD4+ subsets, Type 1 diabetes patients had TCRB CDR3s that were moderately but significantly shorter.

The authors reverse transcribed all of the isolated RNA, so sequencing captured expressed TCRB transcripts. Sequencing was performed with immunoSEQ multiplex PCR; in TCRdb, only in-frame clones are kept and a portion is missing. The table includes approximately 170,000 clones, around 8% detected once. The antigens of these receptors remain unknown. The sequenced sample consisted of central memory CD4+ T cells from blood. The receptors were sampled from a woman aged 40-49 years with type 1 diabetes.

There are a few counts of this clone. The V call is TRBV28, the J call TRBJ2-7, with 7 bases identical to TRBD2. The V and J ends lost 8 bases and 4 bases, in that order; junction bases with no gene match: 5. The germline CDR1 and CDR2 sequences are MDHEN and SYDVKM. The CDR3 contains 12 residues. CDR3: CASGRRGYEQYF. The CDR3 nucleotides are TGTGCCAGCGGCCGGCGGGGGTACGAGCAGTACTTC.

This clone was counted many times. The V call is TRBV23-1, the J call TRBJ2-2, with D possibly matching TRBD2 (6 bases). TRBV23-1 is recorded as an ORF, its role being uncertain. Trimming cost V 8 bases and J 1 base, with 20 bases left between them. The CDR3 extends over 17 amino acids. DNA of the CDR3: TGCGCCAGCGCAAAGGGCAGGTGGGGGGAGAACACCGGGGAGCTGTTTTTT. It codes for CASAKGRWGENTGELFF.

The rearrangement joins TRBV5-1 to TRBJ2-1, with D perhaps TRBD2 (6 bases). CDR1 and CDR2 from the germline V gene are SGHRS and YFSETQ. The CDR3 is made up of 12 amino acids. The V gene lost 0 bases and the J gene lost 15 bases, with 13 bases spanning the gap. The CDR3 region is CASSLERLGRFF. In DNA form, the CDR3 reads TGCGCCAGCAGCTTGGAGCGACTAGGACGGTTCTTC. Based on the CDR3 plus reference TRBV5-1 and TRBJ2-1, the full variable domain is KAGVTQTPRYLIKTRGQQVTLSCSPISGHRSVSWYQQTPGQGLQFLFEYFSETQRNKGNFPGRFSGRQFSNSRSEMNVSTLELGDSALYLCASSLERLGRFFGPGTRLTVL.

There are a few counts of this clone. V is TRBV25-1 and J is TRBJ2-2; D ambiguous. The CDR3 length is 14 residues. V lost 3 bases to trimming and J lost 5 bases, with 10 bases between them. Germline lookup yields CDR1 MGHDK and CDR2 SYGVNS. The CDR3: CASSDNSGTGELFF. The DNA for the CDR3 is TGTGCCAGCAGTGATAATTCCGGGACCGGGGAGCTGTTTTTT.

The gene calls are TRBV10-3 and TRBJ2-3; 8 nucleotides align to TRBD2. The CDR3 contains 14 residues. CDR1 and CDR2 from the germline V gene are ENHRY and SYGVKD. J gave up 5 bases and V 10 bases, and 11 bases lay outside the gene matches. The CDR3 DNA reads TGTGCCACCACCCCAGGGAGCGGGAGAGATACGCAGTATTTT. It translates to CATTPGSGRDTQYF.

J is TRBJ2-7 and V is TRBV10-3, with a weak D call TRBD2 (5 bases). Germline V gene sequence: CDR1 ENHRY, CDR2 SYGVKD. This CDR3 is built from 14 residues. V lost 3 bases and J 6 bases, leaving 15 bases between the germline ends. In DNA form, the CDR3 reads TGTGCCATCAGTGACCCTCGGGGTAAGGGCGAGCAGTACTTC. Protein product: CAISDPRGKGEQYF.

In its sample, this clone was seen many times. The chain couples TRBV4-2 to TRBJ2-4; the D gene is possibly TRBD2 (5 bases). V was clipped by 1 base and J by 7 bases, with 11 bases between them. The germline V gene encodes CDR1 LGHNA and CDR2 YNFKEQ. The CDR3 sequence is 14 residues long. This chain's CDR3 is CASSQAMDLNIQYF. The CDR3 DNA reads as TGTGCCAGCAGCCAAGCCATGGACTTGAACATTCAGTACTTC.

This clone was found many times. This CDR3 reads CAISESRDRSDTQYF. CDR3 DNA sequence: TGTGCCATCAGTGAGTCACGGGACAGATCAGATACGCAGTATTTT. V is TRBV10-3 and J is TRBJ2-3; 7 bases are a match to TRBD1. Germline V CDR1 and CDR2: ENHRY, SYGVKD. The length of the CDR3 is 15 residues. J gave up 4 bases and V 0 bases, and 4 bases lay outside the gene matches.

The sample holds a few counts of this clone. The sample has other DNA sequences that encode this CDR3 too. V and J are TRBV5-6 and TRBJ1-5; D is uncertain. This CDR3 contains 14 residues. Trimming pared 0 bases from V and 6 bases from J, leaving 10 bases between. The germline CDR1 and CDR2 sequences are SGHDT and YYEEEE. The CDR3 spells CASSLEREGQPQHF. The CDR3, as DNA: TGTGCCAGCAGCTTGGAAAGGGAGGGTCAGCCCCAGCATTTT.

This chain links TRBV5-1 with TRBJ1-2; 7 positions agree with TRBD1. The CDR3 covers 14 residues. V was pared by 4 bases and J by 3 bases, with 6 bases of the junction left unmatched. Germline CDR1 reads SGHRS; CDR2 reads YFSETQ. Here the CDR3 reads CASSPDRADYGYTF. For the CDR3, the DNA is TGCGCCAGCAGCCCCGACAGGGCCGACTATGGCTACACCTTC.

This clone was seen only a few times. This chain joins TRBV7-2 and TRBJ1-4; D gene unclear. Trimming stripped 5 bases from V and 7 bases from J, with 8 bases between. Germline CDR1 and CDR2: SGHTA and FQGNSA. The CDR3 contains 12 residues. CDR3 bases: TGTGCCAGCAGCCCTAGTCGTGAAAAACTGTTTTTT. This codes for CASSPSREKLFF.

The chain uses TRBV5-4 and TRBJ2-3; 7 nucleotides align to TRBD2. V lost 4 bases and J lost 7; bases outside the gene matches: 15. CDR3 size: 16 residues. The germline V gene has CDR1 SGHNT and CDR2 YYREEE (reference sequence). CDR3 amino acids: CASSLGRVQAQNTQYF. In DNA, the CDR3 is TGTGCCAGCAGCCTTGGGAGGGTACAGGCACAAAATACGCAGTATTTT.

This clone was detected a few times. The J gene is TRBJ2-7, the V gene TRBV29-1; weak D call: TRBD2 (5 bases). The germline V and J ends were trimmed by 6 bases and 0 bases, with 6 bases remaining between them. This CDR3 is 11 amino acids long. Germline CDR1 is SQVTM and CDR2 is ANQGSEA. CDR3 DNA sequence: TGCAGCGTGACTACCTCCTACGAGCAGTACTTC. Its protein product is CSVTTSYEQYF.

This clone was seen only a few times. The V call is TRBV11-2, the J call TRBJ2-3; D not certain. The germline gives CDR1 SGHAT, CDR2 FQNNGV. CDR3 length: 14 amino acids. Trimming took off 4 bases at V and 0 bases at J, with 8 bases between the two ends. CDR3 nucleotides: TGTGCCAGCAGCTCTTACTCTAGCACAGATACGCAGTATTTT. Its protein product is CASSSYSSTDTQYF.

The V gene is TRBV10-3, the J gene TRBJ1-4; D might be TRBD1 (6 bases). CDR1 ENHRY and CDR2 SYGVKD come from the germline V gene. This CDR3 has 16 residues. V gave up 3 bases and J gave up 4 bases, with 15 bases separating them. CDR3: CAISDLSQGSNEKLFF. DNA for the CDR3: TGTGCCATCAGTGACCTTTCACAGGGCAGTAATGAAAAACTGTTTTTT.

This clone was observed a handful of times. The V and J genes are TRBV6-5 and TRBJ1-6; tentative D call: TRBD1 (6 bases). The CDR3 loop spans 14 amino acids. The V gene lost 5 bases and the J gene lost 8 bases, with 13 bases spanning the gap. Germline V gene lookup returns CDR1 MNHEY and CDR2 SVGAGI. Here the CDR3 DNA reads TGTGCCAGCAGTAGGGAGGGGGACGATTCACCCCTCCACTTT. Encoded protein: CASSREGDDSPLHF.

CDR3 coding DNA: TGTGCCAGCAGCTCACATTCGGGGAGCACCGGGGAGCTGTTTTTT. Residues: CASSSHSGSTGELFF. The chain is built from TRBV28 and TRBJ2-2, with D perhaps TRBD2 (5 bases). Trimming cost V 6 bases and J 4 bases, with 15 bases left between them. The CDR3 length is 15 residues. Germline loops: CDR1 MDHEN, CDR2 SYDVKM. Supplemented by reference TRBV28 and TRBJ2-2, the full variable domain reads DVKVTQSSRYLVKRTGEKVFLECVQDMDHENMFWYRQDPGLGLRLIYFSYDVKMKEKGDIPEGYSVSREKKERFSLILESASTNQTSMYLCASSSHSGSTGELFFGEGSRLTVL.

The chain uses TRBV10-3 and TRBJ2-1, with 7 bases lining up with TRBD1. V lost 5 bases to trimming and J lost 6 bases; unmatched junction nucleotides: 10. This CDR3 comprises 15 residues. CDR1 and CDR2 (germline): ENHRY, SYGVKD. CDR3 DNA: TGTGCCATCAGTAGGGACAGTGACCTACCCAATGAGCAGTTCTTC. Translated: CAISRDSDLPNEQFF.